This TCR beta chain was sequenced during a study of cytomegalovirus exposure and HLA in healthy donors. Study findings and constraints: Donors belonging to an Asian-associated ancestry cluster reportedly showed fewer N-insertions in productive TCRs than the 666-donor mean, according to what a later analysis found.

The PCR ran on 60 Vbeta and 13 Jbeta primers. Assay: immunoSEQ multiplex PCR; the TCRdb copy retains only in-frame clones and omits some. The sample lists 110,000 to 150,000 clones; approximately 82% were seen once. Comment on this clone: Its antigen is unknown.

Germline CDR1 reads MNHEY; CDR2 reads SMNVEV (reference sequence). CDR3 length: 14 residues. The trim removed 10 bases at V and 0 bases at J, leaving 4 bases unmatched. This sequence originates from a woman in her thirties or forties in good health and CMV-seronegative. Sequencing used PBMCs. This chain joins TRBV27 and TRBJ2-1, with TRBD2 matching over 9 bases. DNA of the CDR3: TGTGCCATCCGCGGGGGGGGCTCCTACAATGAGCAGTTCTTC. Its translation: CAIRGGGSYNEQFF.